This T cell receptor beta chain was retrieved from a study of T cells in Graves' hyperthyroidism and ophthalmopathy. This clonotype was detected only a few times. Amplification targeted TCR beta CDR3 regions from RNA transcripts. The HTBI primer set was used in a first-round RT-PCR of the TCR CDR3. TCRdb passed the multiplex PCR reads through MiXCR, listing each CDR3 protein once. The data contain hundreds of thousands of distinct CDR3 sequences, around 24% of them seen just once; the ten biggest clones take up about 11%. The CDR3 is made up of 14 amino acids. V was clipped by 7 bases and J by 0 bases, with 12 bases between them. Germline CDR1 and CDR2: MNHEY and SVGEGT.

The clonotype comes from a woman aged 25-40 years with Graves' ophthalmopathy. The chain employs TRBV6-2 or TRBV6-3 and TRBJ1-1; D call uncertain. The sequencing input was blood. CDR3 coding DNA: TGTGCCAGCATCTTAGGATACATGAACACTGAAGCTTTCTTT. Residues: CASILGYMNTEAFF.